Listed below are T cell receptor beta chains from one sample, sequenced in a study of memory CD8 T cells in hepatitis C reinfection. The data were produced by immunoSEQ multiplex PCR, yet TCRdb's version contains in-frame clones alone and is incomplete. The sample holds 50,000 or so clones, around 92% seen once. Sample: naive CD8+ T cells sorted from blood. Source of these receptors: a man aged 18 to 29 with hepatitis C virus infection. The CDR3 runs from the conserved cysteine through the conserved F or W. Fields, in order: V gene, D gene, clone size, CDR3 length, J gene, CDR3 DNA, CDR3 protein. The D gene is left open where the match is weak. Part of the rows lack a size; the others show once, few, many or a class for expanded clones.

V gene: TRBV19
D gene: TRBD1
clone size: NA
CDR3 length: 14
J gene: TRBJ1-5
CDR3 DNA: TGTGCCAGTAGTCCACAGGGGGAGGGTCAGCCCCAGCATTTT
CDR3 protein: CASSPQGEGQPQHF

V gene: TRBV5-1
D gene: TRBD2
clone size: NA
CDR3 length: 20
J gene: TRBJ2-3
CDR3 DNA: TGCGCCAGCAGCTTGGATCCTAGCGGGAGGACCCTCTCGGGGGAAGATACGCAGTATTTT
CDR3 protein: CASSLDPSGRTLSGEDTQYF

V gene: TRBV4-3
D gene: NA
clone size: NA
CDR3 length: 18
J gene: TRBJ1-6
CDR3 DNA: TGCGCCAGCAGCCAAGTTTATTACTTAAGCTCCTATAATTCACCCCTCCACTTT
CDR3 protein: CASSQVYYLSSYNSPLHF

V gene: TRBV2
D gene: TRBD1
clone size: NA
CDR3 length: 14
J gene: TRBJ1-2
CDR3 DNA: TGTGCCAGCAGGAGGACAGGAATTAACTATGGCTACACCTTC
CDR3 protein: CASRRTGINYGYTF

V gene: TRBV19
D gene: NA
clone size: NA
CDR3 length: 12
J gene: TRBJ1-1
CDR3 DNA: TGTGCCATCCAGACGGGGAACACTGAAGCTTTCTTT
CDR3 protein: CAIQTGNTEAFF

V gene: TRBV2
D gene: NA
clone size: NA
CDR3 length: 14
J gene: TRBJ1-5
CDR3 DNA: TGTGCCAGCAGTGACGGGCAGGGTAATCAGCCCCAGCATTTT
CDR3 protein: CASSDGQGNQPQHF

V gene: TRBV5-5
D gene: NA
clone size: NA
CDR3 length: 11
J gene: TRBJ1-1
CDR3 DNA: TGTGCCAGCAGCTTCGGCACTGAAGCTTTCTTT
CDR3 protein: CASSFGTEAFF

V gene: TRBV7-2
D gene: TRBD2
clone size: NA
CDR3 length: 13
J gene: TRBJ2-1
CDR3 DNA: TGTGCCAGCAGCTCTAGCGGCTACAATGAGCAGTTCTTC
CDR3 protein: CASSSSGYNEQFF

V gene: TRBV9
D gene: TRBD2
clone size: NA
CDR3 length: 16
J gene: TRBJ2-1
CDR3 DNA: TGTGCCAGCAGCGTAGGAGCGGGGAGCTCCTACAATGAGCAGTTCTTC
CDR3 protein: CASSVGAGSSYNEQFF

V gene: TRBV13
D gene: TRBD1
clone size: NA
CDR3 length: 18
J gene: TRBJ1-4
CDR3 DNA: TGTGCCAGCAGCGCTAGAGGGACAGGACTTTCGGCTAATGAAAAACTGTTTTTT
CDR3 protein: CASSARGTGLSANEKLFF

V gene: TRBV5-1
D gene: TRBD2
clone size: NA
CDR3 length: 18
J gene: TRBJ2-3
CDR3 DNA: TGCGCCAGCAGCGCGGGACTAGCGGGAGGCGGAGGCACAGATACGCAGTATTTT
CDR3 protein: CASSAGLAGGGGTDTQYF

V gene: TRBV4-3
D gene: TRBD1
clone size: NA
CDR3 length: 17
J gene: TRBJ2-1
CDR3 DNA: TGCGCCAGCAGCCACCCTAGAGGGCAGGGGGCCTACAATGAGCAGTTCTTC
CDR3 protein: CASSHPRGQGAYNEQFF

V gene: TRBV11-2
D gene: TRBD1
clone size: NA
CDR3 length: 14
J gene: TRBJ1-4
CDR3 DNA: TGTGCCAGCAGCTTATTGGGACAGGGTGAAAAACTGTTTTTT
CDR3 protein: CASSLLGQGEKLFF

V gene: TRBV7-9
D gene: TRBD2
clone size: once
CDR3 length: 17
J gene: TRBJ2-3
CDR3 DNA: TGTGCCAGCAGCTTGGGACTAGCGGGAGGGGCCCGCGATACGCAGTATTTT
CDR3 protein: CASSLGLAGGARDTQYF

V gene: TRBV6-1
D gene: TRBD2
clone size: NA
CDR3 length: 15
J gene: TRBJ2-7
CDR3 DNA: TGTGCCAGCAGGGCCTCTAGCGGGAACTCCTACGAGCAGTACTTC
CDR3 protein: CASRASSGNSYEQYF

V gene: TRBV9
D gene: NA
clone size: NA
CDR3 length: 12
J gene: TRBJ1-1
CDR3 DNA: TGTGCCAGCAGCCCCAGTGGAGGGCAAGCTTTCTTT
CDR3 protein: CASSPSGGQAFF

V gene: TRBV5-6
D gene: NA
clone size: NA
CDR3 length: 12
J gene: TRBJ1-2
CDR3 DNA: TGTGCCAGCAGCGGGGGCGCGGATGGCTACACCTTC
CDR3 protein: CASSGGADGYTF

V gene: TRBV7-8
D gene: NA
clone size: NA
CDR3 length: 15
J gene: TRBJ2-2
CDR3 DNA: TGTGCCAGCAGCTTAGAAACAGGGAACACCGGGGAGCTGTTTTTT
CDR3 protein: CASSLETGNTGELFF

V gene: TRBV4-1
D gene: NA
clone size: NA
CDR3 length: 16
J gene: TRBJ2-2
CDR3 DNA: TGCGCCAGCAGCCAAGGAGCAGGGACTGGTGCCGGGGAGCTGTTTTTT
CDR3 protein: CASSQGAGTGAGELFF

V gene: TRBV12-5
D gene: TRBD1
clone size: NA
CDR3 length: 15
J gene: TRBJ2-5
CDR3 DNA: TGTGCTAGTGGCCTGGGACAGGACAATAAAGAGACCCAGTACTTC
CDR3 protein: CASGLGQDNKETQYF

V gene: TRBV30
D gene: TRBD1
clone size: NA
CDR3 length: 15
J gene: TRBJ2-3
CDR3 DNA: TGTGCCTGGAGTGTGGACAGGCCTAGCACAGATACGCAGTATTTT
CDR3 protein: CAWSVDRPSTDTQYF

V gene: TRBV28
D gene: TRBD1
clone size: NA
CDR3 length: 14
J gene: TRBJ2-1
CDR3 DNA: TGTGCCAGCAGTTTGAGACAGGGTCTTAGTGGGCAGTTCTTC
CDR3 protein: CASSLRQGLSGQFF

V gene: TRBV5-1
D gene: NA
clone size: NA
CDR3 length: 15
J gene: TRBJ2-5
CDR3 DNA: TGCGCCAGCAGCGAAGGGGGGGGCAGCCAAGAGACCCAGTACTTC
CDR3 protein: CASSEGGGSQETQYF